Shown below are 24 T cell receptor beta chains from a single sample sequenced in a study of blood T cells in healthy people across ages. Combining a sample-barcoded 5' primer with a J-beta primer mix, a second PCR ran for 7 to 11 cycles. TCRdb reprocessed the 5' RACE reads with MiXCR, giving one entry per CDR3 protein. The sample holds more than 900,000 distinct CDR3 sequences, under 30% seen once. These data were also filed under a second study, of T cells of mothers and their children.

The sequenced sample consisted of blood. The receptors stem from a girl aged 2 to 10 in good health.

The chain recombines TRBV3-1 with TRBJ2-1; TRBD2 aligns across 10 bases. The germline CDR1 and CDR2 sequences are LGHDT and YNNKEL (reference sequence). V lost 3 bases and J lost 7; bases outside the gene matches: 12. The length of the CDR3 is 17 residues. The CDR3 protein is CASSHEGSGRWRNEQFF. CDR3 in DNA: TGTGCCAGCAGCCATGAAGGTAGCGGGAGGTGGAGAAATGAGCAGTTCTTC.

The chain uses TRBV5-1 and TRBJ2-5, with 10 bases fitting TRBD1. The closer fit of TRBJ2-1 to the DNA end suggests the J call may be wrong. The germline gives CDR1 SGHRS, CDR2 YFSETQ. This CDR3 comprises 17 residues. The CDR3 region is CASSLVPRTGGPNEQFF. CDR3 nucleotide sequence: TGCGCCAGCAGCCTTGTTCCCCGGACAGGGGGTCCCAATGAGCAGTTCTTC.

V and J are TRBV2 and TRBJ1-5; D possibly corresponds to TRBD1 (5 bases). Trimming shortened V by 4 bases and J by 3 bases, and 13 bases separated the two germline ends. Germline V CDR1 and CDR2: SNHLY, FYNNEI. CDR3 length: 15 amino acids. The CDR3 sequence is CASSAVDSLNQPQHF. Here the CDR3 DNA reads TGTGCCAGCAGTGCGGTTGACAGCCTCAATCAGCCCCAGCATTTT.

With regard to this clonotype: Sequence at one end of the junction differs from germline and may be a read error. The chain couples TRBV7-7 to TRBJ2-2, with TRBD1 matching 8 bases. Germline V CDR1 and CDR2: SSHAT, FNYEAQ (reference sequence). The CDR3 runs 15 residues. The CDR3 spells CASSPLTGESGELFF. DNA for the CDR3: TGTGCTAGCAGCCCCTTGACAGGGGAATCCGGGGAGCTGTTTTTT.

This clonotype has just one count. It may be a read error: a sequence one base away is much more abundant. The missing conserved phenylalanine or tryptophan at the end of this CDR3 makes a read error likely. The V call is TRBV4-3, the J call TRBJ2-5; D remains unclear. The CDR3 contains 13 residues. Trimming removed 0 bases at V and 8 bases at J, with 10 bases between. The germline V gene encodes CDR1 LGHNA and CDR2 YSLEER. The CDR3 DNA reads as TGCGCCAGCAGCCAAGATAGGGAAAATACCCAGTACCTC. Its translation is CASSQDRENTQYL.

There are a few counts of this clonotype. The V gene is TRBV20-1, the J gene TRBJ2-5; 9 nucleotides agree with TRBD1. The end of the DNA fits TRBJ2-7 better, so the J call may be wrong. The germline V gene encodes CDR1 DFQATT and CDR2 SNEGSKA (reference sequence). This CDR3 has 13 residues. The CDR3 sequence is CSASRDRAYEQYF. CDR3 DNA: TGCAGTGCTAGCAGGGACAGGGCTTACGAGCAGTACTTC.

The V gene is TRBV7-9, the J gene TRBJ2-5, with 9 bases fitting TRBD1. With V trimmed by 3 bases and J by 3 bases, 8 bases remained unmatched. CDR3 length equals 16 residues. Germline lookup yields CDR1 SEHNR and CDR2 FQNEAQ (reference sequence). Written as DNA, the CDR3 is TGTGCCAGCAGCTTGCCTCCGGGACAGGGTGAAGAGACCCAGTACTTC. It specifies CASSLPPGQGEETQYF.

The rearrangement joins TRBV20-1 to TRBJ2-5; D call uncertain. The tail of the sequence fits TRBJ2-7 better, so the J call may be wrong. From germline, CDR1 is DFQATT and CDR2 SNEGSKA (reference sequence). The CDR3 length is 15 residues. The CDR3, as DNA: TGCAGTGCTAGGGGCCCCTCCTCGCCCCACTACGAGCAGTACTTC. Its translation: CSARGPSSPHYEQYF.

The chain joins TRBV12-3 or TRBV12-4 to TRBJ2-1; 9 positions match TRBD2. With the DNA end fitting TRBJ2-7 better, the J assignment may be wrong. This CDR3 region has 14 residues. The CDR3 region has the DNA TGTGCCAGCACAATCGGTGGCGGGAGGGGCGAGCAGTACTTC. Protein sequence: CASTIGGGRGEQYF.

Here the CDR3 DNA reads TGTGCCAGCAGCACCCAGCGGGGGGCCCTCAATGAGCAGTTCTTC. The encoded protein is CASSTQRGALNEQFF. The chain links TRBV7-9 to TRBJ2-1, with 9 positions matching TRBD2. The CDR3 has 15 residues. Germline V gene data show CDR1 as SEHNR and CDR2 as FQNEAQ (reference sequence). The J segment lost 6 bases and the V segment lost 5 bases, leaving 8 bases of the junction unmatched.

V gene TRBV6-6 combines with J gene TRBJ2-5; tentatively, D is TRBD1 or TRBD2 (5 bases each). The V gene's germline CDR1 is MNHNY and CDR2 SVGAGI (reference sequence). V was shortened by 7 bases and J by 7 bases, with 13 bases between the two germline ends. This CDR3 has 12 residues. The DNA of the CDR3 is TGTGCCAGCAACCAGGGTGGGGGGACCCAGTACTTC. Its protein is CASNQGGGTQYF.

This chain links TRBV28 with TRBJ2-3; 10 bases agree with TRBD2. Looked up from germline, CDR1 is MDHEN and CDR2 is SYDVKM. The CDR3 has 14 amino acids. The junction had 2 bases not matched to a gene; V was cut back by 7 bases and J by 1 base. CDR3 region: CASKGLAGTDTQYF. The DNA for the CDR3 is TGTGCCAGCAAAGGACTAGCGGGCACAGATACGCAGTATTTT.

This clonotype was recorded a few times. The chain is built from TRBV3-1 and TRBJ2-2; no firm D call. V was shortened by 4 bases and J by 3 bases, with 6 bases between the two germline ends. Germline V gene data show CDR1 as LGHDT and CDR2 as YNNKEL (reference sequence). The length of the CDR3 is 13 residues. The DNA for the CDR3 is TGTGCCAGCAGCCCCTCGGACACCGGGGAGCTGTTTTTT. Translated: CASSPSDTGELFF.

J is TRBJ1-1 and V is TRBV7-9; 8 bases match TRBD1. The CDR3 extends over 15 amino acids. The trim removed 4 bases at V and 1 base at J, leaving 5 bases unmatched. From germline, CDR1 is SEHNR and CDR2 FQNEAQ (reference sequence). CDR3 residues: CASSSKGQGNTEAFF. In DNA form, the CDR3 reads TGTGCCAGCAGCTCAAAAGGACAGGGGAACACTGAAGCTTTCTTT.

The V call is TRBV28, the J call TRBJ2-4, with a tentative D call TRBD1 (6 bases). The CDR3 covers 16 residues. V lost 3 bases and J 8 bases, leaving 20 bases between the germline ends. Germline-derived CDR1 and CDR2 are MDHEN and SYDVKM. The CDR3 spells CASSLRFGQGLDIQYF. DNA of the CDR3: TGTGCCAGCAGTTTGAGGTTTGGGCAGGGGCTGGACATTCAGTACTTC.

Worth noting for this clonotype: One junction end disagrees with the germline gene, perhaps due to a read error. The rearrangement uses TRBV29-1 and TRBJ2-3, with TRBD2 as a possible D gene (5 bases). This CDR3 has 10 residues. Germline V CDR1 and CDR2: SQVTM, ANQGSEA. CDR3 bases: TGCAGCGTCCGGGGAACTAGTATAGATTTT. Translation: CSVRGTSIDF.

The V call is TRBV28, the J call TRBJ2-5, with 7 bases aligning to TRBD1. The CDR3 contains 17 residues. The ends lost 4 bases at V and 4 bases at J; junction bases unmatched: 15. In germline, CDR1 is MDHEN, CDR2 SYDVKM. CDR3 bases: TGTGCCAGCAGTTCCCCCTTGCGACAGGGTCAGGTAGAGACCCAGTACTTC. It translates to CASSSPLRQGQVETQYF.

This chain links TRBV7-2 with TRBJ2-1; no clear D gene. The germline gives CDR1 SGHTA, CDR2 FQGNSA. V was clipped by 3 bases and J by 9 bases, with 9 bases between them. The CDR3 consists of 12 residues. CDR3 DNA: TGTGCCAGCAGCTTTATAGATGGTGAGCAGTTCTTC. This codes for CASSFIDGEQFF.

This clonotype was observed a handful of times. The chain joins TRBV7-2 to TRBJ1-4; D is ambiguous. Germline-derived CDR1 and CDR2 are SGHTA and FQGNSA. Between the trimmed V and J ends, which lost 1 base and 7 bases, there was a span of 7 bases. This CDR3 is 13 amino acids long. CDR3 coding DNA: TGTGCCAGCAGCTTAGGGCGAACTGAAAAACTGTTTTTT. The encoded protein is CASSLGRTEKLFF.

The CDR3 region is CASSPGLAAYTDTQYF. The CDR3 DNA reads as TGTGCCAGCAGCCCGGGACTAGCGGCCTACACAGATACGCAGTATTTT. This chain joins TRBV7-9 and TRBJ2-3; the match to TRBD2 covers 11 bases. The CDR3 consists of 16 residues. Germline-derived CDR1 and CDR2 are SEHNR and FQNEAQ (reference sequence). Trimming took 5 bases from V and 2 from J; bases not matched to a gene: 6.

The V gene is TRBV28, the J gene TRBJ1-1; unclear D gene. Trimming took 3 bases from V and 1 from J, leaving 9 bases between them. The CDR3 extends over 14 amino acids. Germline V gives CDR1 MDHEN, CDR2 SYDVKM. The CDR3 DNA sequence: TGTGCCAGCAGTTTGTCCAGGCCGAACACTGAAGCTTTCTTT. Protein sequence: CASSLSRPNTEAFF. Drawing the rest from reference TRBV28 and TRBJ1-1, the complete variable domain is DVKVTQSSRYLVKRTGEKVFLECVQDMDHENMFWYRQDPGLGLRLIYFSYDVKMKEKGDIPEGYSVSREKKERFSLILESASTNQTSMYLCASSLSRPNTEAFFGQGTRLTVV.

This clonotype was seen a few times. The rearrangement links TRBV25-1 to TRBJ2-5, with D possibly being TRBD2 (6 bases). The assigned J gene may be wrong: the sequence end matches TRBJ2-1 better. The CDR3 is 14 residues long. Germline V gives CDR1 MGHDK, CDR2 SYGVNS. The CDR3 spells CASSEFGTGNEQFF. DNA for the CDR3: TGTGCCAGCAGTGAATTTGGGACTGGGAATGAGCAGTTCTTC.

The chain couples TRBV15 to TRBJ2-7; 7 bases are a match to TRBD1. Germline CDR1 reads LNHNV; CDR2 reads YYDKDF (reference sequence). CDR3 length: 14 amino acids. J was trimmed by 3 bases and V by 5 bases; bases with no gene match: 7. The CDR3 loop is CATSVEDRIYEQYF. The CDR3 DNA is TGTGCCACCAGCGTAGAGGACAGGATCTACGAGCAGTACTTC. The whole variable domain, filled in from reference TRBV15 and TRBJ2-7, reads DAMVIQNPRYQVTQFGKPVTLSCSQTLNHNVMYWYQQKSSQAPKLLFHYYDKDFNNEADTPDNFQSRRPNTSFCFLDIRSPGLGDTAMYLCATSVEDRIYEQYFGPGTRLTVT.

The chain recombines TRBV7-9 with TRBJ2-5, with 8 bases fitting TRBD2. V gave up 6 bases and J gave up 5 bases; unmatched junction bases: 14. This CDR3 spans 16 amino acids. Germline V gene data show CDR1 as SEHNR and CDR2 as FQNEAQ (reference sequence). The CDR3 bases are TGTGCCAGCAGATTATCCACTAGCGGACGAGACGAGACCCAGTACTTC. Amino acids: CASRLSTSGRDETQYF.